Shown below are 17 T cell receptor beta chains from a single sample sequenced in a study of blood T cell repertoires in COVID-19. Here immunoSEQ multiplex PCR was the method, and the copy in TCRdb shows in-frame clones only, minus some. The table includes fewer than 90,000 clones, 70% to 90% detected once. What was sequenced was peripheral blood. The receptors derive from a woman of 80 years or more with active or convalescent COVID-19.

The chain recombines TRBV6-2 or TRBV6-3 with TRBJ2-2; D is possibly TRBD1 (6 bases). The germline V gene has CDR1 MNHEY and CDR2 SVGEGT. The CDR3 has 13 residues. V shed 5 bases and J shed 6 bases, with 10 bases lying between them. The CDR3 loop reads CASSATGSGELFF. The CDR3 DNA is TGTGCCAGCAGTGCAACAGGGTCCGGGGAGCTGTTTTTT.

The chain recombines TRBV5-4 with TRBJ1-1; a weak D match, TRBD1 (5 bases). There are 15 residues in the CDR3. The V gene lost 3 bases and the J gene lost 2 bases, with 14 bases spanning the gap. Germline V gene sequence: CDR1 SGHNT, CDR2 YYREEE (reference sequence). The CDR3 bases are TGTGCCAGCAGCTCTTCGACAGTGGGAAACACTGAAGCTTTCTTT. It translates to CASSSSTVGNTEAFF.

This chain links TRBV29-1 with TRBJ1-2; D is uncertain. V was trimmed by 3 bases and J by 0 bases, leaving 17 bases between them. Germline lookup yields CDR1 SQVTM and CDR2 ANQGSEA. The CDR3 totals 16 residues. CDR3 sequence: CSVEASEYPSNYGYTF. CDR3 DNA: TGCAGCGTTGAGGCCAGCGAATACCCCTCTAACTATGGCTACACCTTC.

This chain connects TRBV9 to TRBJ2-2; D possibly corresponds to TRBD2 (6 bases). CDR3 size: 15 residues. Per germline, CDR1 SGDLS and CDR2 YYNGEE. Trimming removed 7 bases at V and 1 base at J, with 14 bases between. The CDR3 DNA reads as TGTGCCAGCGCCTATGGGGGGTTGAACACCGGGGAGCTGTTTTTT. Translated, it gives CASAYGGLNTGELFF.

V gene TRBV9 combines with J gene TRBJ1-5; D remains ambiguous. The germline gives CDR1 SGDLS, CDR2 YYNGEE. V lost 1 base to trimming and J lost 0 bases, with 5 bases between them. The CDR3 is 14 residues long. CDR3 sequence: CASSVTYSNQPQHF. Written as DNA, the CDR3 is TGTGCCAGCAGCGTAACCTATAGCAATCAGCCCCAGCATTTT.

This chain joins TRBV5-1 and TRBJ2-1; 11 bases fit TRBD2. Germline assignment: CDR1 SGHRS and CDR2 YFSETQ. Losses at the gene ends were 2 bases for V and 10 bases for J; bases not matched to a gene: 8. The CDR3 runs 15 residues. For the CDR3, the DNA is TGCGCCAGCAGCTTACCTAGCGGGGGGCCGGGAGAGCAGTTCTTC. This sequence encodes CASSLPSGGPGEQFF.

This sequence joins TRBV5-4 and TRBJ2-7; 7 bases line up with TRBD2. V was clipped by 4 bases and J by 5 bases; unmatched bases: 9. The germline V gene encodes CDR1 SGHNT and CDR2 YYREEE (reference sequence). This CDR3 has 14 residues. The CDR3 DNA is TGTGCCAGCAGCCTTCGGGGAGGGCTCGACGAGCAGTACTTC. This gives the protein CASSLRGGLDEQYF. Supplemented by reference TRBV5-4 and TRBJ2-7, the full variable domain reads ETGVTQSPTHLIKTRGQQVTLRCSSQSGHNTVSWYQQALGQGPQFIFQYYREEENGRGNFPPRFSGLQFPNYSSELNVNALELDDSALYLCASSLRGGLDEQYFGPGTRLTVT.

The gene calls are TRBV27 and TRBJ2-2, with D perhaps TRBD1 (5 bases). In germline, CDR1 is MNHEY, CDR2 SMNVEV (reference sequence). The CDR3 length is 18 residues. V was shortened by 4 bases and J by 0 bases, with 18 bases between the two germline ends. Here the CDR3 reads CASSSRAPPFANTGELFF. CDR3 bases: TGTGCCAGCAGTTCCAGGGCCCCGCCGTTCGCGAACACCGGGGAGCTGTTTTTT.

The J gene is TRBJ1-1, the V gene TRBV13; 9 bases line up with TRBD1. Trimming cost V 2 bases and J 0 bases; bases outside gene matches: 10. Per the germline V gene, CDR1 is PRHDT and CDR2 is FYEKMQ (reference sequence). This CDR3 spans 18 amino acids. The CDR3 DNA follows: TGTGCCAGCAGCTTATTTGTACAGGGGGCGGGAATGAACACTGAAGCTTTCTTT. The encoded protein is CASSLFVQGAGMNTEAFF.

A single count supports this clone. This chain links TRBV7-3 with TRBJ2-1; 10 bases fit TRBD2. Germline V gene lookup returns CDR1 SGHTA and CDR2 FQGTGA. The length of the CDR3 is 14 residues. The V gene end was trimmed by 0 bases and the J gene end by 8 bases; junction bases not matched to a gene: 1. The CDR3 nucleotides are TGTGCCAGCAGCTTAACGGGACTAGCGCATGAGCAGTTCTTC. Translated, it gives CASSLTGLAHEQFF.

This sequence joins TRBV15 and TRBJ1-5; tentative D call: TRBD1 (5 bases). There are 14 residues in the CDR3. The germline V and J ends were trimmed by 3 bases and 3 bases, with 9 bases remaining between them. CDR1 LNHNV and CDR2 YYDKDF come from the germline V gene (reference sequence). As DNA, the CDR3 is TGTGCCACCAGCAGCCGACAGTTCAATCAGCCCCAGCATTTT. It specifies CATSSRQFNQPQHF.

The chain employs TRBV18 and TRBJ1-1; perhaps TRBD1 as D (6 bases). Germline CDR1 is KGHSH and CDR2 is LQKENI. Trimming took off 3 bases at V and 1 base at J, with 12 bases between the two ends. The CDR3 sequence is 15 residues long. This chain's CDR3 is CASSPLRGANTEAFF. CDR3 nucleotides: TGTGCCAGCTCACCCCTCCGGGGGGCGAACACTGAAGCTTTCTTT.

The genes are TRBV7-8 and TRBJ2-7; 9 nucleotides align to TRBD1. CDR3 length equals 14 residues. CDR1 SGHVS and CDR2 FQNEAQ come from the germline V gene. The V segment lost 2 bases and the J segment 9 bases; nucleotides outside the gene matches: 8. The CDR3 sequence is CASSLRWDRVGQYF. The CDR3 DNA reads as TGTGCCAGCAGCTTAAGGTGGGACAGGGTTGGGCAGTACTTC.

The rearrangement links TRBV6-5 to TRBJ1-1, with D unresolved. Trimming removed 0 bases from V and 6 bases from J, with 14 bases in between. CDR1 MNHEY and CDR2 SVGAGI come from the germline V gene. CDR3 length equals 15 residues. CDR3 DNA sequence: TGTGCCAGCAGTTACTCCTGGGGAGACAACGCTGAAGCTTTCTTT. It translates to CASSYSWGDNAEAFF.

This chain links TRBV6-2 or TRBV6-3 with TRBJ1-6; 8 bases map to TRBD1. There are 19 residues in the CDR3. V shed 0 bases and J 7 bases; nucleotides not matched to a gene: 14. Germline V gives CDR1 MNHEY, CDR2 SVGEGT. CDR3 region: CASSYSLRLGQGWNSPLHF. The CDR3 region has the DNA TGTGCCAGCAGTTACTCGCTTCGGTTAGGACAGGGTTGGAATTCACCCCTCCACTTT.

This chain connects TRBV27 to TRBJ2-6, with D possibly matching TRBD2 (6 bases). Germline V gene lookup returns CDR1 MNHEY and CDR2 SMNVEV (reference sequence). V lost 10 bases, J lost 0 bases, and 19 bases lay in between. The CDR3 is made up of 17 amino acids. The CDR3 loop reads CATMGGLAHSGANVLTF. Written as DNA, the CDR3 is TGTGCCACCATGGGCGGGCTAGCGCACTCTGGGGCCAACGTCCTGACTTTC.

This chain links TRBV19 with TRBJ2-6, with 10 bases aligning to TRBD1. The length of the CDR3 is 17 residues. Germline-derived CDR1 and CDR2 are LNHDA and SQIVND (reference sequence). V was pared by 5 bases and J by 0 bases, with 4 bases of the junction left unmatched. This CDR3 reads CASSPGQGISGANVLTF. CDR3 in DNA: TGTGCCAGTAGTCCGGGACAGGGGATCTCTGGGGCCAACGTCCTGACTTTC.